This paragraph reports one T cell receptor (beta chain). This clonotype has only a few counts. This receptor's antigen is unknown. No base-level quality is on record; no much larger clone is a single base apart. These data are taken from a study of T-cell reconstitution after alpha-beta-depleted transplantation in children (dated by TCRdb to about 2016). With regard to the full study: Using TCR repertoire profiling, the study followed T-cell immune reconstitution in a quantitative way in children after TCRalphabeta/CD19-depleted allogeneic hematopoietic cell transplantation.

A distance of 7 bases separates the germline ends of V and J, which lose 0 bases and 3 bases respectively. The CDR3 holds 13 amino acids from the cysteine to the phenylalanine. This entry keeps only the CDR3 DNA: 39 bases, framed from base 1. CDR1 and CDR2 were assigned from the germline V gene as SGHRS and YFSETQ. The method was PCR. This sample was sequenced with an Illumina HiSeq 2500. To normalize quantification of the TCRbeta repertoire, the TCR libraries were built with molecular barcoding that relied on unique molecular identifiers. TCRdb itself trimmed the public reads at Q25 with fastp, ran MiXCR and retained productive beta chains. CDR3 protein sequences are deduplicated, and each keeps its most common genes and DNA. The sample contains roughly 100,000 distinct CDR3 sequences, 8% to 9% of them found a single time. The ten largest make up 6.9% of the sample.

The chain is made from TRBV5-1 and TRBJ2-7; a confident D gene designation cannot be given. Sequences were derived from PBMCs from the stem cell graft donor, sampled from the stem cell graft. This TCR was recovered from a human donor who donated a stem cell graft to a child with congenital amegakaryocytic thrombocytopenia. The CDR3 reads as follows: CASSLARDYEQYF. The DNA sequence reads TGCGCCAGCAGCTTGGCCAGAGACTACGAGCAGTACTTC. Full variable domain (CDR3 extended with the reference TRBV5-1 and TRBJ2-7 proteins): KAGVTQTPRYLIKTRGQQVTLSCSPISGHRSVSWYQQTPGQGLQFLFEYFSETQRNKGNFPGRFSGRQFSNSRSEMNVSTLELGDSALYLCASSLARDYEQYFGPGTRLTVT.